A single count supports the clone carrying this TCR beta chain. The antigen remains unidentified. The V segment lost 0 bases and the J segment 5 bases; nucleotides outside the gene matches: 11. CDR1 is DFQATT, CDR2 SNEGSKA, per germline (reference sequence). The length of the CDR3 is 17 residues. The data originate from a study of vaccination and CD4 T cells after COVID-19. Study observations and caveats: Median SARS-CoV-2-reactive clonotype numbers rose nonsignificantly, roughly 21 to 38.

Sequenced with the Oncomine TCR Beta short-read assay was DNA taken from cultured CD4+ T cells. After culture, CD4+ T cells served as the source for genomic DNA extraction. TCRdb fed the PCR reads into MiXCR, producing one record per CDR3 protein. The sample gives around 13,000 distinct CDR3 sequences, about 50% of which show up once; roughly a sixth is in the top ten. Treatment indicated: approximately nine-day PBMC culture with coronavirus spike peptide pools or control peptides (ViraFEST assay). Wells contained about 2 million PBMCs each, and these were cultured with roughly 10 IU/ml IL-2 and around 10 ug/ml peptide pools.

This TCR was sampled from a human donor who had recovered from COVID-19. The V and J genes are TRBV20-1 and TRBJ2-5; 11 bases map to TRBD2. Sequencing was performed on CD4+ T cells from blood, cultured in vitro. CDR3 in amino acids: CSARDIAGGPARETQYF. The CDR3 DNA reads as TGCAGTGCTAGAGATATAGCGGGAGGGCCGGCGCGCGAGACCCAGTACTTC.